This T cell receptor (beta chain) was captured in a study of circulating and synovial CD4+ cells in juvenile arthritis (dated by TCRdb to 2013 to 2014). About the investigation overall: Within each patient, the study compared the TCRbeta CDR3 repertoires of three groups: circulating HLA-DR+ CD4 T cells, bulk blood CD4 T cells, and synovial CD4 T cells. The goal of repertoire sequencing was to confirm that a circulating synovial-like CD4 T cell subset was enriched in synovial clonotypes.

Reading from cysteine to phenylalanine, the CDR3 counts 16 amino acids. Of the read, only the CDR3 DNA is kept; its 48 bases are in frame from base 1. Relative to germline, V is 1 base shorter and J is 1 base shorter, with 14 bases between their ends. The germline V gene provides CDR1 MGHRA and CDR2 YSYEKL. Of note for this clone: This clone's antigen is unknown. Qualities for individual bases were not recorded, and no much larger clone is one base off.

The library was generated by the immunoSEQ multiplex PCR assay. An external provider carried out the TCRbeta CDR3 sequencing as a commercial service. The authors' analysis ran thus. The analyses used productive nucleotide sequences together with amino acid sequences obtained by in silico translation. Diversity was measured as Renyi entropy over a range of alpha values, and the median of 200 repeated subsamples was taken to equalise sample size. The distance between each pair of repertoires was calculated as one minus the Chao-modified Jaccard index, which corrects for under-sampling, and this distance was used for clustering. Frequency-weighted overlap with synovial clonotypes was computed at 200 sample sizes with 200 draws without replacement at each size, and the value at the size of the smaller sample was reported. The table comes from immuneACCESS by way of TCRdb, which keeps in-frame sequences with V and J called. Part of the clones is missing from these tables; in studies checked, under half for an unresolved V gene and the rest for unknown reasons. The V and J calls and clone size come from that table; D and trimming were worked out from the DNA. The sample table records approximately 31,000 clones; more than 90% of these occur just once. Together, the top ten hold 0.6% to 0.8% of the sample.

Donors of the sequenced samples were patients with active juvenile idiopathic arthritis. Cells were sorted right after thawing, and dead cells were excluded with Live/Dead Fixable Near-IR Stain. Beyond this particular receptor, the publication reports: Circulating pathogenic-like lymphocytes clustered together with synovial T cells, and compared with bulk blood, the circulating pathogenic-like lymphocytes shared a substantially higher fraction of CDR3 sequences with synovium. Because overlap with synovium rose as sequencing depth increased, the measured fractions of shared clonotypes likely underestimated the overlap of the full repertoire. Because T cell genome counts in CPL samples and bulk blood CD4 samples differed by at least an order of magnitude, sample-size effects were addressed. No difference between circulating pathogenic-like lymphocytes and bulk blood T cells was detected by traditional Vbeta family usage analysis. Compared with bulk blood CD4 repertoires, both the synovial and the circulating pathogenic-like lymphocyte repertoires were less diverse, and some CPL samples were as oligoclonal as synovium.

The receptor's source is a human donor with juvenile idiopathic arthritis. The sample consisted of CD4+ T cells from blood. The receptor chain draws on TRBV4-1 and TRBJ2-7, and perhaps TRBD1 as D gene, on 7 matching bases. The DNA sequence is as follows: TGCGCCAGCAGCCAAGTCGGGGGACAGAAATCCTACGAGCAGTACTTC. Its product reads: CASSQVGGQKSYEQYF.